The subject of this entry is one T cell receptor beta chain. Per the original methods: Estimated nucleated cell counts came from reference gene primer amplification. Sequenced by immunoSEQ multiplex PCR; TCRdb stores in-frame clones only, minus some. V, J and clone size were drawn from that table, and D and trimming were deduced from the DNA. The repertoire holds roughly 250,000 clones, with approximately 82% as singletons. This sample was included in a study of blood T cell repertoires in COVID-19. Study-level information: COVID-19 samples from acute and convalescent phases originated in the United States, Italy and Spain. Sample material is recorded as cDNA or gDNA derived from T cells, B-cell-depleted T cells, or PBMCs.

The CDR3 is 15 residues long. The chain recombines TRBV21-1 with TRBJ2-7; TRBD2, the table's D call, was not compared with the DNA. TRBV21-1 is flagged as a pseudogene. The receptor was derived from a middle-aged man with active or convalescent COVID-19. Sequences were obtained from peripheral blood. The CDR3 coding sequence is TGTGCCAGCCACACTAGCGGGAGTGGTGTCTACGAGCAGTACTTC. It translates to CASHTSGSGVYEQYF.